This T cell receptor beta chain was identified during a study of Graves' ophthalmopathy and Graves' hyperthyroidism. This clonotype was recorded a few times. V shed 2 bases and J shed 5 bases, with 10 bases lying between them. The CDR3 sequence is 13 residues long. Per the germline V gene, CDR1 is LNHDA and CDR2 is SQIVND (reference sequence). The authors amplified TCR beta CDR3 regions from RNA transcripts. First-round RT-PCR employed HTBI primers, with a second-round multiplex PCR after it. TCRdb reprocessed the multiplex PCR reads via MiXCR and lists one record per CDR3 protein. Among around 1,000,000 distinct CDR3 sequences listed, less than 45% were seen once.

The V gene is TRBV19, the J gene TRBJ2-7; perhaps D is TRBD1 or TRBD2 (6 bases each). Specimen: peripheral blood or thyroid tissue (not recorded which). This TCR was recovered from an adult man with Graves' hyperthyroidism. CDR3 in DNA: TGTGCCAGTAGTATATCAGGGGAGGACGAGCAGTACTTC. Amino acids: CASSISGEDEQYF.